The following is a T cell receptor beta chain sequence with its context. This receptor's antigen is unknown. There are no base qualities to consult, and no much larger clone falls within one base. This sample was taken from a study of blood T cell repertoires in COVID-19 (dated by TCRdb to 2019 to 2021). General notes on the study: The collaborator samples originated in the United States, Italy and Spain and spanned the acute and convalescent phases of COVID-19. The material from the prospective study consisted of cDNA or gDNA derived from T cells, B-cell-depleted T cells, or PBMCs. Samples came from the ongoing ImmuneRACE study (first 160 participants) plus 1,254 subjects from 6 global collaborators. A de-identified subject ID, COVID-19 status, age in years and sex were almost always included in the sample metadata. The dataset comprised deeply sampled blood TCRbeta repertoires from subjects exposed to, actively infected with, or recovered from COVID-19. A freely available public database, intended as a resource for researchers studying the immune response to SARS-CoV-2, is where the repertoires were released. Where available, HLA class I and class II types were obtained from metadata supplied by the sample provider rather than from assay-based typing.

Points the paper makes about the study in general: The quantity of clinical and demographic metadata differed by source and by participant and was supplied without curation.

Germline trimming amounts to 5 bases on V and 5 bases on J, with 7 as the count of junction bases outside the gene matches. The germline V gene yields SGHTA for CDR1 and FQGTGA for CDR2. The CDR3 has 14 amino acids, counting the end cysteine and phenylalanine. Kept here is only the CDR3 DNA, which spans 42 bases and is read in frame from base 1. A second Seattle source provided samples from volunteer blood donors who had recovered from COVID-19. Each collaborating institution followed its own protocols to collect whole blood in K2EDTA tubes. For TCRbeta analysis, collaborator samples were shipped as frozen whole blood, as isolated PBMCs, or as DNA extracted from either sample type. TCRbeta CDR3 regions were amplified from genomic DNA using the immunoSEQ Assay, a bias-controlled multiplex PCR. Regarding the original processing steps: Within the assay, amplification of reference gene primers was used to estimate how many nucleated cells each sample contained. To quantify the absolute abundance of each unique TCRbeta CDR3 rearrangement, sequence reads were collapsed and filtered. For each sample, productive Simpson clonality was calculated by taking the square root of Simpson's diversity index across productive rearrangements. TCRdb re-hosts the immuneACCESS table, in-frame sequences only. Its copies lack some clones; in the studies checked, an unresolved V gene accounts for under half of them, and the cause for the rest is not known. V and J calls plus clone size are reproduced from that table; the DNA served to infer D and trimming. The sample table shows approximately 170,000 clones, and 83% are seen once. Around a fifth of the sample is in the top ten clones.

This chain joins TRBV7-3 to TRBJ2-5; 8 bases in between match TRBD1. The sequenced sample consisted of peripheral blood. The clonotype was recovered from a woman aged 70-85 years who had recovered from COVID-19. The DNA sequence is given as TGTGCCAGCAGCCAGGGGGCGCTCGGGGAGACCCAGTACTTC. The encoded protein is CASSQGALGETQYF.